The sequence of this T cell receptor (beta chain) was determined in a study of T cells in pancreatic ductal adenocarcinoma. The table came from immunoSEQ multiplex PCR; TCRdb's copy has only in-frame clones and leaves some out. The repertoire holds 10,000 or so clones, with 67% as singletons. No neoadjuvant therapy was given to the selected pancreatic ductal adenocarcinoma patients before their surgery. The CDR3 consists of 13 residues. The V end was cut by 2 bases, the J end by 7 bases, with 11 bases between. Study-level points and caveats: Unique clonotypes were roughly 8-fold more numerous in blood than in tumor. Results skew toward the minority of patients with early-stage disease. Tumor and blood clonality did not differ significantly, about 0.1 versus 0.07. Tumors hold more CD45RO+ effector T cells, which may bias toward lower diversity.

Details on this clone: Its antigen is not identified.

The chain recombines TRBV6-7 with TRBJ1-1; D gene uncertain. TRBV6-7 is annotated as an ORF whose role is uncertain. Specimen: pancreatic tumor tissue. This receptor was taken from a human donor with pancreatic ductal adenocarcinoma. CDR3 loop: CASSYPQSGEAFF. Written as DNA, the CDR3 is TGTGCCAGCAGTTACCCCCAGTCGGGTGAAGCTTTCTTT.